Listed below are T cell receptor beta chains from one sample, sequenced in a study of shared clonotypes between healthy human individuals. Generated by immunoSEQ multiplex PCR, the TCRdb table keeps only in-frame clones and is missing some. The data show a few million clones, 85% to 95% seen once. Sequencing was carried out using naive CD4+ T cells from PBMCs. The receptor source for this set is a man younger than 35 in good health. Some clones in this sample may be carry-over from other donors' samples. Each CDR3 is given with its conserved first and last residue. D genes are given only for firm matches. Clone size is not always given. Where it is, it says once, few, many or a class for expanded clones.

CDR3 | DNA | J | size | length | V | D
CARSLLAGGNEQFF | TGTGCCAGAAGCTTACTAGCGGGAGGCAATGAGCAGTTCTTC | TRBJ2-1 | . | 14 | TRBV5-3 | TRBD2
CASSQEDPGGELFF | TGCGCCAGCAGCCAAGAGGATCCGGGCGGGGAGCTGTTTTTT | TRBJ2-2 | . | 14 | TRBV4-3 | .
CASSYSGQGDQPQHF | TGTGCCAGCAGTTACTCGGGTCAGGGAGATCAGCCCCAGCATTTT | TRBJ1-5 | . | 15 | TRBV6-5 | .
CAWRRRTSGRSRSYNEQFF | TGTGCCTGGCGAAGGAGGACTAGCGGGAGGTCCCGCTCCTACAATGAGCAGTTCTTC | TRBJ2-1 | . | 19 | TRBV30 | TRBD2
CASSQGQPHYGYTF | TGCGCCAGCAGCCAAGGACAGCCCCACTATGGCTACACCTTC | TRBJ1-2 | once | 14 | TRBV4-3 | .
CASSLLRAANTGELFF | TGTGCCAGCAGTTTATTACGAGCGGCGAACACCGGGGAGCTGTTTTTT | TRBJ2-2 | . | 16 | TRBV28 | .
CASSFFGTSDNEQFF | TGTGCCAGCAGTTTTTTTGGGACTAGCGACAATGAGCAGTTCTTC | TRBJ2-1 | . | 15 | TRBV27 | TRBD2
CASSLLGAGYTF | TGCGCCAGCAGCTTGTTAGGGGCCGGCTACACCTTC | TRBJ1-2 | . | 12 | TRBV5-1 | .
CASSQGPNGAGANVLTF | TGCGCCAGCAGCCAAGGACCCAACGGGGCTGGGGCCAACGTCCTGACTTTC | TRBJ2-6 | . | 17 | TRBV4-3 | .
CASSLGGTGADTQYF | TGTGCCAGCAGCTTAGGCGGGACAGGGGCCGATACGCAGTATTTT | TRBJ2-3 | . | 15 | TRBV7-7 | TRBD1
CASSLAGRENEQYF | TGCGCCAGCAGCTTGGCCGGGCGGGAGAACGAGCAGTACTTC | TRBJ2-7 | . | 14 | TRBV5-1 | TRBD2
CASSMRGQGAYGYTF | TGTGCCAGTAGTATGAGGGGACAGGGGGCGTATGGCTACACCTTC | TRBJ1-2 | . | 15 | TRBV19 | TRBD1
CASRDSANTGELFF | TGTGCCAGCAGGGACAGCGCGAACACCGGGGAGCTGTTTTTT | TRBJ2-2 | . | 14 | TRBV11-3 | .
CASSLAGRGTEQFF | TGCGCCAGCAGCTTGGCCGGCAGGGGAACTGAGCAGTTCTTC | TRBJ2-1 | . | 14 | TRBV5-1 | .
CASSLGPSGRQETQYF | TGCGCCAGCAGCTTGGGCCCTAGCGGCCGACAAGAGACCCAGTACTTC | TRBJ2-5 | . | 16 | TRBV5-1 | TRBD2
CASSSTPGQGAQTDTQYF | TGTGCCAGCAGCTCAACGCCGGGACAGGGGGCGCAAACAGATACGCAGTATTTT | TRBJ2-3 | . | 18 | TRBV7-9 | TRBD1
CSVGRNTEAFF | TGCAGCGTTGGCCGGAACACTGAAGCTTTCTTT | TRBJ1-1 | few | 11 | TRBV29-1 | .
CSVGQGVGYEQYF | TGCAGCGTTGGACAGGGGGTGGGCTACGAGCAGTACTTC | TRBJ2-7 | . | 13 | TRBV29-1 | TRBD1
CASSSGGVLSGNTIYF | TGTGCCAGCAGCTCAGGGGGGGTACTCTCTGGAAACACCATATATTTT | TRBJ1-3 | . | 16 | TRBV5-4 | TRBD1
CASSAGTSGSNEQFF | TGTGCCAGCAGTGCCGGGACTAGCGGGAGTAATGAGCAGTTCTTC | TRBJ2-1 | . | 15 | TRBV6-1 | TRBD2
CASSLDSTDTQYF | TGTGCCAGCAGTTTAGACTCCACAGATACGCAGTATTTT | TRBJ2-3 | . | 13 | TRBV28 | .
CASSIREVNTGELFF | TGTGCCAGTAGTATACGGGAAGTGAACACCGGGGAGCTGTTTTTT | TRBJ2-2 | . | 15 | TRBV19 | .
CASSRRGGATGTEAFF | TGTGCCAGCAGTCGTAGGGGGGGGGCCACGGGGACTGAAGCTTTCTTT | TRBJ1-1 | . | 16 | TRBV27 | .
CASSLGHNNEQFF | TGTGCCAGCAGCTTGGGACACAACAATGAGCAGTTCTTC | TRBJ2-1 | . | 13 | TRBV11-2 | .
CASSDPGHRSIGNTIYF | TGTGCCAGCAGTGATCCTGGACATCGGTCGATTGGAAACACCATATATTTT | TRBJ1-3 | . | 17 | TRBV6-1 | .
CASSPAGGGSYNSPLHF | TGTGCCAGCAGTCCAGCCGGGGGGGGCTCCTATAATTCACCCCTCCACTTT | TRBJ1-6 | . | 17 | TRBV28 | .
CASRNGQAAETQYF | TGTGCCAGCAGGAACGGGCAAGCCGCAGAGACCCAGTACTTC | TRBJ2-5 | . | 14 | TRBV6-6 | .
CASISPIGQGAFGYTF | TGTGCCAGCATCTCCCCCATAGGACAGGGGGCGTTTGGCTACACCTTC | TRBJ1-2 | . | 16 | TRBV28 | TRBD1
CASSPTGDTEAFF | TGCGCCAGCAGCCCCACAGGGGACACTGAAGCTTTCTTT | TRBJ1-1 | . | 13 | TRBV5-1 | TRBD1
CASKRQEVNTEAFF | TGTGCCAGCAAACGACAGGAGGTGAACACTGAAGCTTTCTTT | TRBJ1-1 | once | 14 | TRBV6-5 | .
CASSQELRTQTPYEQYF | TGCGCCAGCAGCCAAGAACTAAGGACTCAGACCCCCTACGAGCAGTACTTC | TRBJ2-7 | . | 17 | TRBV4-3 | .
CASSSSSGQHYGYTF | . | TRBJ1-2 | . | 15 | TRBV7-8 | .
CAWTGTGAVQPQHF | TGTGCCTGGACCGGGACAGGGGCGGTTCAGCCCCAGCATTTT | TRBJ1-5 | . | 14 | TRBV30 | TRBD1
CASSLNTRTETQYF | TGTGCCAGCAGCTTGAACACCCGTACAGAGACCCAGTACTTC | TRBJ2-5 | . | 14 | TRBV7-9 | .
CASSLSFAGQLAFF | TGTGCCAGCAGCTTATCTTTTGCCGGACAGCTAGCTTTCTTT | TRBJ1-1 | . | 14 | TRBV11-2 | .
CASSFGVTSGTSYEQYF | TGTGCCAGCAGCTTTGGGGTGACTAGCGGGACTTCCTACGAGCAGTACTTC | TRBJ2-7 | . | 17 | TRBV5-6 | TRBD2
CASSVLGLVGTDTQYF | TGTGCCAGCAGCGTGCTAGGACTAGTCGGCACAGATACGCAGTATTTT | TRBJ2-3 | once | 16 | TRBV9 | TRBD2
CASSLDRSYEQYF | TGTGCCAGCAGCTTGGACAGATCCTACGAGCAGTACTTC | TRBJ2-7 | . | 13 | TRBV7-3 | .
CASRHSGTGGTGELFF | TGTGCCAGCAGGCACTCCGGGACAGGTGGAACCGGGGAGCTGTTTTTT | TRBJ2-2 | . | 16 | TRBV7-9 | TRBD1
CSVAQSSGANVLTF | TGCAGCGTTGCCCAGAGCTCTGGGGCCAACGTCCTGACTTTC | TRBJ2-6 | . | 14 | TRBV29-1 | .
CASSLGLGPYEQYF | TGTGCCAGCAGCTTAGGATTAGGACCCTACGAGCAGTACTTC | TRBJ2-7 | . | 14 | TRBV7-9 | .
CASSRTHGPENTEAFF | TGCGCCAGCAGCCGGACACACGGGCCCGAGAACACTGAAGCTTTCTTT | TRBJ1-1 | . | 16 | TRBV4-1 | .
CASSFSGGTYEQYF | TGCGCCAGCAGCTTTAGCGGGGGAACCTACGAGCAGTACTTC | TRBJ2-7 | . | 14 | TRBV5-1 | TRBD2
CASSQATLNTGELFF | TGCGCCAGCAGCCAGGCTACATTGAACACCGGGGAGCTGTTTTTT | TRBJ2-2 | . | 15 | TRBV4-1 | .
CATSSGRQGDSPLHF | TGTGCCACCAGCAGCGGACGACAGGGCGATTCACCCCTCCACTTT | TRBJ1-6 | . | 15 | TRBV15 | TRBD1
CAISGTRRGDTQYF | TGTGCCATCAGTGGGACACGGCGCGGGGATACGCAGTATTTT | TRBJ2-3 | . | 14 | TRBV10-3 | .
CASRGGEDTQYF | TGTGCCAGCAGGGGAGGGGAGGATACGCAGTATTTT | TRBJ2-3 | once | 12 | TRBV6-1 | TRBD2